A single TCR beta chain is shown here with its context. This entry is derived from a study of blood T cell repertoires in COVID-19. TCRdb's table, derived via immunoSEQ multiplex PCR, lists solely in-frame clones and lacks some. This sample yields nearly 250,000 clones, of which about 89% are seen a single time; about 1.6% belongs to the top ten. The CDR3 runs 13 residues. Per the germline V gene, CDR1 is SGDLS and CDR2 is YYNGEE. V was shortened by 0 bases and J by 5 bases, with 8 bases between the two germline ends. This receptor was obtained from a woman aged 60-75 years who had recovered from COVID-19. This chain links TRBV9 with TRBJ2-5; the D gene is possibly TRBD1 (5 bases). The sequencing sample was made of peripheral blood. The CDR3, as DNA: TGTGCCAGCAGCGTAGTTCAGGGTGAGACCCAGTACTTC. Its translation: CASSVVQGETQYF.